Following are 16 T cell receptor beta chains from one sample sequenced in a study of CD8 T cells in ankylosing spondylitis. General study findings and limits: Ankylosing spondylitis blood seemed to carry a telltale TCR beta motif made of eight highly homologous variants.

MiXCR, applied by TCRdb to the 5' RACE reads, yields one record per CDR3 protein. Here the sample spans 130,000 or so distinct CDR3 sequences, approximately 17% being singletons. Their specific antigens are unknown. The sample taken for sequencing was blood, either unsorted or a sorted T cell fraction (not recorded which). Receptor source: a male donor with ankylosing spondylitis.

The genes are TRBV4-1 and TRBJ1-5, with D unresolved. Germline loops: CDR1 MGHRA, CDR2 YSYEKL. Trimming removed 1 base at V and 5 bases at J, with 12 bases between. CDR3 length: 15 amino acids. The CDR3 DNA reads TGCGCCAGCAGCCAAGTTCCGGGGTGGGATCAGCCCCAGCATTTT. Protein sequence: CASSQVPGWDQPQHF.

This clonotype was seen more than once but under ten times. V usage is TRBV7-9 and J usage is TRBJ1-4; D is unresolved. Germline V lookup: CDR1 SEHNR, CDR2 FQNEAQ (reference sequence). V lost 4 bases and J lost 5, with 8 bases in between. The CDR3 totals 13 residues. The CDR3 DNA sequence: TGTGCCAGCAGCTCAGTGGGGAATGAAAAACTGTTTTTT. It specifies CASSSVGNEKLFF.

The table lists this clonotype with many counts. This sequence joins TRBV20-1 and TRBJ2-1; 7 bases agree with TRBD2. The CDR3 is 15 residues long. Looked up from germline, CDR1 is DFQATT and CDR2 is SNEGSKA (reference sequence). The V segment lost 1 base and the J segment 7 bases; nucleotides outside the gene matches: 10. For the CDR3, the DNA is TGCAGTGCTAGAGGGGAGGGCCCCTCAAGGAATGAGCAGTTCTTC. This translates into CSARGEGPSRNEQFF.

V is TRBV12-5 and J is TRBJ1-2; D may be TRBD1 (5 bases). The V end lost 3 bases, the J end lost 8 bases, and 28 bases lay between the germline ends. Germline assignment: CDR1 LGHNT and CDR2 FRNRAP. The CDR3 extends over 18 amino acids. The CDR3 here is CASGFVEGFQGETGGYTF. The CDR3 DNA is TGTGCTAGTGGTTTCGTCGAGGGTTTCCAGGGTGAAACCGGGGGCTACACCTTC.

The chain joins TRBV20-1 to TRBJ2-7; no definite D call. The CDR3 is made up of 10 amino acids. V lost 0 bases and J 7 bases, leaving 4 bases between the germline ends. The germline CDR1 and CDR2 sequences are DFQATT and SNEGSKA (reference sequence). The CDR3 DNA reads TGCAGTGCTAGAGATAATGAGCAGTACTTC. Its protein is CSARDNEQYF.

The chain is built from TRBV27 and TRBJ1-4; D call uncertain. CDR3 length: 12 amino acids. V lost 4 bases to trimming and J lost 2 bases, with 2 bases between them. Germline V gene sequence: CDR1 MNHEY, CDR2 SMNVEV (reference sequence). DNA for the CDR3: TGTGCCAGCAGTTCCACTAATGAAAAACTGTTTTTT. Translating gives CASSSTNEKLFF. Variable domain in full (rest from reference TRBV27 and TRBJ1-4): EAQVTQNPRYLITVTGKKLTVTCSQNMNHEYMSWYRQDPGLGLRQIYYSMNVEVTDKGDVPEGYKVSRKEKRNFPLILESPSPNQTSLYFCASSSTNEKLFFGSGTQLSVL.

This clonotype was detected a few times. This rearrangement joins TRBV27 to TRBJ2-7; D gene unclear. CDR1 is MNHEY, CDR2 SMNVEV, per germline (reference sequence). Trimming pared 0 bases from V and 6 bases from J, leaving 6 bases between. CDR3 length equals 12 residues. In DNA, the CDR3 is TGTGCCAGCAGTTTATCCTCCGGCGAGCAGTACTTC. Protein product: CASSLSSGEQYF.

This rearrangement joins TRBV11-3 to TRBJ2-2; no clear D gene. The V gene lost 1 base and the J gene lost 4 bases, with 7 bases spanning the gap. The CDR3 runs 14 residues. CDR1 SGHNT and CDR2 YENEEA come from the germline V gene. The CDR3 loop reads CASSLGEGTGELFF. CDR3 nucleotide sequence: TGTGCCAGCAGCTTAGGAGAAGGCACCGGGGAGCTGTTTTTT.

The chain carries TRBV10-3 and TRBJ1-5; D is unresolved. CDR3 length equals 14 residues. Germline CDR1 ENHRY, CDR2 SYGVKD. V was shortened by 0 bases and J by 1 base, with 4 bases between the two germline ends. CDR3 protein: CAISESRSNQPQHF. The CDR3 DNA reads TGTGCCATCAGTGAGTCTCGGAGCAATCAGCCCCAGCATTTT.

In this sample, this clonotype turned up a few times. The V and J genes are TRBV4-1 and TRBJ1-2; 9 bases are shared with TRBD1. Per germline, CDR1 MGHRA and CDR2 YSYEKL. Trimming removed 4 bases from V and 7 bases from J; junction bases left unmatched: 1. The CDR3 runs to 12 residues. CDR3 in DNA: TGCGCCAGCAGCCGGGACAGGGTTGGCTACACCTTC. Its translation: CASSRDRVGYTF.

This clonotype occurred a few times. The V and J genes are TRBV12-3 or TRBV12-4 and TRBJ1-1; possibly TRBD1 for D (5 bases). The length of the CDR3 is 13 residues. V lost 6 bases and J 4 bases, leaving 12 bases between the germline ends. The CDR3 loop is CASRGPIPTEAFF. CDR3 in DNA: TGTGCCAGCAGGGGACCTATTCCCACTGAAGCTTTCTTT.

This clonotype was seen a handful of times. The genes are TRBV11-3 and TRBJ2-2; 8 nucleotides line up with TRBD2. From germline, CDR1 is SGHNT and CDR2 YENEEA. The CDR3 loop spans 14 amino acids. J lost 5 bases, V lost 1 base, and 0 bases had no gene match. The CDR3, as DNA: TGTGCCAGCAGCTTAGGCGGGGGGACCGGGGAGCTGTTTTTT. Translation gives CASSLGGGTGELFF.

This chain links TRBV29-1 with TRBJ2-2, with D possibly TRBD1 on 5 matching bases. Trimming left V 3 bases short and J 4 bases short, with 15 bases between. Germline lookup yields CDR1 SQVTM and CDR2 ANQGSEA. The CDR3 covers 15 residues. The CDR3 DNA sequence: TGCAGCGTTGAGGGGCTCCGGGCCGGCACCGGGGAGCTGTTTTTT. It translates to CSVEGLRAGTGELFF.

CDR3 sequence reads: CSARDGSLATGELFF. Here the CDR3 DNA reads TGCAGTGCTAGAGATGGCAGTCTGGCCACCGGGGAGCTGTTTTTT. V and J are TRBV20-1 and TRBJ2-2; no reliable D call. This CDR3 is 15 amino acids long. V dropped 0 bases and J dropped 4 bases, with 12 bases sitting between them. Germline V lookup: CDR1 DFQATT, CDR2 SNEGSKA (reference sequence).

This clonotype has at least ten counts. The J gene is TRBJ1-2, the V gene TRBV4-2; D not certain. The V gene lost 1 base and the J gene lost 3 bases, with 6 bases spanning the gap. Per germline, CDR1 LGHNA and CDR2 YNFKEQ. The CDR3 length is 13 residues. The CDR3, as DNA: TGTGCCAGCAGCCAAGGTTCTGACTATGGCTACACCTTC. Encoded protein: CASSQGSDYGYTF.

This clonotype was counted ten times or more. The V call is TRBV12-3 or TRBV12-4, the J call TRBJ2-1, with TRBD2 matching over 7 bases. V was clipped by 3 bases and J by 6 bases; unmatched bases: 2. The CDR3 length is 13 residues. CDR3 sequence (DNA): TGTGCCAGCAGTTTTGGCGGGAGCAATGAGCAGTTCTTC. Protein product: CASSFGGSNEQFF.